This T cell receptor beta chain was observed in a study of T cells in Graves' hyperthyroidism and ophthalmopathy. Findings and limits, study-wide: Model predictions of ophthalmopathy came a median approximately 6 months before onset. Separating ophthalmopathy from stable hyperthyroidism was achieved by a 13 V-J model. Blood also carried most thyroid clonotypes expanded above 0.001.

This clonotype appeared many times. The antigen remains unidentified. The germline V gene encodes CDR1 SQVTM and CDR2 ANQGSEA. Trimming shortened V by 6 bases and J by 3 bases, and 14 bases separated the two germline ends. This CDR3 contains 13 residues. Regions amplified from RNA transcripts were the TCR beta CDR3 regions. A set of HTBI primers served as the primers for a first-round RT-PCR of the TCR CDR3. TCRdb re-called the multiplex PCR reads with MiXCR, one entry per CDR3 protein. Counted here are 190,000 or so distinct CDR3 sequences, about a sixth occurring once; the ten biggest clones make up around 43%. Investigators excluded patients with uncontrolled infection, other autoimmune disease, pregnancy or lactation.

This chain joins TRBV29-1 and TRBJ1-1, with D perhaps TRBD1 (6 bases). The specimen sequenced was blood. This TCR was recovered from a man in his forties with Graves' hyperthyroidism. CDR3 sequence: CSVYRELDTEAFF. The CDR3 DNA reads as TGCAGCGTCTACAGGGAATTGGACACTGAAGCTTTCTTT.